This T cell receptor beta chain came from a study of T cells in pancreatic ductal adenocarcinoma. The data were produced by immunoSEQ multiplex PCR, yet TCRdb's version contains in-frame clones alone and is incomplete. The sample records more than 4,000 clones, approximately 73% being singletons. This clone qualifies as large. What it binds is unknown. No neoadjuvant therapy was given to the selected pancreatic ductal adenocarcinoma patients before their surgery. Study-level points and caveats: Tumor-versus-blood clonality comparisons may be biased toward lower tumor diversity. No significant tumor-blood clonality difference; means were about 0.11 and 0.072. Unique clonotypes were 8 to 10-fold more numerous in blood than in tumor.

CDR1 MNHNS and CDR2 SASEGT come from the germline V gene. The trim removed 7 bases at V and 7 bases at J, leaving 14 bases unmatched. The CDR3 runs 15 residues. The rearrangement links TRBV6-1 to TRBJ2-7; 9 bases are a match to TRBD1. This sequence was found in a human donor with pancreatic ductal adenocarcinoma. What was sequenced was pancreatic tumor tissue. In DNA form, the CDR3 reads TGTGCCAGCACCCCTGAAGGGGGACAGGGAAGGGAGCAGTACTTC. This sequence encodes CASTPEGGQGREQYF.